This T cell receptor (beta chain) comes out of a study of CD8 T cells in Susac syndrome. Points from the study as a whole: TCR sequencing and HLA analysis covered a relatively small number of individuals.

The RNA, about 0.45 to 1 ug, was put through reverse transcription using random hexamers. TCRdb ran MiXCR on the immunoSEQ multiplex PCR reads and lists one entry per CDR3 protein. Altogether 190,000 or so distinct CDR3 sequences are present, about 95% being singletons, with the ten largest covering 0.085% to 0.095%. In regard to this clonotype: The antigen remains unidentified.

Germline CDR1 SGHRS, CDR2 YFSETQ. Deletions cut 4 bases from V and 2 bases from J, with 13 bases between. The CDR3 extends over 14 amino acids. The specimen was CD4+ T cells from PBMCs. The receptor was isolated from a human donor with multiple sclerosis. The rearrangement links TRBV5-1 to TRBJ2-7; possible D gene TRBD2, 5 bases. CDR3 residues: CASSRADGTYEQYF. The CDR3 coding sequence is TGCGCCAGCAGCAGGGCCGACGGGACCTACGAGCAGTACTTC.